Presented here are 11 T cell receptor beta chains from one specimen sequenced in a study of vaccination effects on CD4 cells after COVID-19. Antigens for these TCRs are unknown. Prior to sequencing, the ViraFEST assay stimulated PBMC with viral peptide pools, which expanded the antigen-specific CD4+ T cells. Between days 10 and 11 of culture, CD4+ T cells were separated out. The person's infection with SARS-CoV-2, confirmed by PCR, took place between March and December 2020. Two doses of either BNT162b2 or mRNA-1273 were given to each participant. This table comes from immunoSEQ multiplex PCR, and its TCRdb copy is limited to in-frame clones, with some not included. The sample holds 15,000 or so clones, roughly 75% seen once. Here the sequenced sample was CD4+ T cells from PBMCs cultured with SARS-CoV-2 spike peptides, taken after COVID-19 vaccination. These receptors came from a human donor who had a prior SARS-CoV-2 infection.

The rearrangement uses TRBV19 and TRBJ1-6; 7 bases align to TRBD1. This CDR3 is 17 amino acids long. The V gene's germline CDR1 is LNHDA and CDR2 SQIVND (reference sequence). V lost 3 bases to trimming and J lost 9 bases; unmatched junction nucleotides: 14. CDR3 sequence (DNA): TGTGCCAGTAGTATCGACAGGGCTTGGGGAGGGAGTTCACCCCTCCACTTT. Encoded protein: CASSIDRAWGGSSPLHF.

CDR3 coding DNA: TGTGCCAGCAGCCAGGCCGCCAAAAACATTCAGTACTTC. It translates to CASSQAAKNIQYF. This sequence joins TRBV4-2 and TRBJ2-4; unclear D gene. The V and J ends lost 3 bases and 1 base respectively, with 4 bases between them. CDR1 and CDR2 from the germline V gene are LGHNA and YNFKEQ. The CDR3 has 13 residues.

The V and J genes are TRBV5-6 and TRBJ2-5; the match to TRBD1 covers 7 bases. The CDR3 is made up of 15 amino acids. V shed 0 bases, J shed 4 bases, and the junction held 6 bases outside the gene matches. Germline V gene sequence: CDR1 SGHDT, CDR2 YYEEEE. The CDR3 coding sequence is TGTGCCAGCAGCTTGGGTTGGGCAGGGGGAGAGACCCAGTACTTC. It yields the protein CASSLGWAGGETQYF. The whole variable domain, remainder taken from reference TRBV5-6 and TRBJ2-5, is DAGVTQSPTHLIKTRGQQVTLRCSPKSGHDTVSWYQQALGQGPQFIFQYYEEEERQRGNFPDRFSGHQFPNYSSELNVNALLLGDSALYLCASSLGWAGGETQYFGPGTRLLVL.

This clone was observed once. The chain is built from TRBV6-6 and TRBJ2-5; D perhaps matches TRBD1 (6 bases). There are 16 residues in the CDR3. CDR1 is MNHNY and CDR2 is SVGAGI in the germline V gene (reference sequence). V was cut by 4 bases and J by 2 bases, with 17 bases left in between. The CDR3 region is CASSLGHGAGQETQYF. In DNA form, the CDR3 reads TGTGCCAGCAGTTTGGGACATGGGGCAGGACAAGAGACCCAGTACTTC.

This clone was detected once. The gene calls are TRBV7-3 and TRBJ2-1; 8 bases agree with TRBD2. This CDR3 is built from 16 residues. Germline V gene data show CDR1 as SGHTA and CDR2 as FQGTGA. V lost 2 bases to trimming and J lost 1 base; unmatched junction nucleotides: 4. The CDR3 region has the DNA TGTGCCAGCAGCTTATTTGGCGGGAGGTCCTACAATGAGCAGTTCTTC. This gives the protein CASSLFGGRSYNEQFF.

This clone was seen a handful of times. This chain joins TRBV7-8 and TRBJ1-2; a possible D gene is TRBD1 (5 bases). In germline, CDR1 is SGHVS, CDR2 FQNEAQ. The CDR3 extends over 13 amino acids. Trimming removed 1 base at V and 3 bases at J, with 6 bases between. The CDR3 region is CASSLGQYYGYTF. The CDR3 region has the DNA TGTGCCAGCAGCTTAGGACAGTACTATGGCTACACCTTC. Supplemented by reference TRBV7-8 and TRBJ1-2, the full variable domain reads GAGVSQSPRYKVAKRGQDVALRCDPISGHVSLFWYQQALGQGPEFLTYFQNEAQLDKSGLPSDRFFAERPEGSVSTLKIQRTQQEDSAVYLCASSLGQYYGYTFGSGTRLTVV.

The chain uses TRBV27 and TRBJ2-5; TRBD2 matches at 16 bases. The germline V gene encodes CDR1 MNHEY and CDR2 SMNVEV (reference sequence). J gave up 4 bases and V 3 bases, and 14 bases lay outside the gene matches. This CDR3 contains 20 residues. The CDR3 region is CASSFTVGLAGGLKRETQYF. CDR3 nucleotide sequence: TGTGCCAGCAGTTTTACGGTGGGACTAGCGGGGGGGCTCAAAAGAGAGACCCAGTACTTC.

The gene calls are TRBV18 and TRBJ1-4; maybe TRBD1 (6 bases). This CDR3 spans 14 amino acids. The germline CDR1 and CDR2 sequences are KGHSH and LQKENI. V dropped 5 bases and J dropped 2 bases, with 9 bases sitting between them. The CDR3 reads CASSGGATNEKLFF. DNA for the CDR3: TGTGCCAGCTCAGGGGGCGCGACTAATGAAAAACTGTTTTTT.

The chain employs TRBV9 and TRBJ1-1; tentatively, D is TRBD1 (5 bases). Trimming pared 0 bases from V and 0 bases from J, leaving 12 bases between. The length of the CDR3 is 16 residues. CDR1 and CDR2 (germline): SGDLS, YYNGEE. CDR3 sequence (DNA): TGTGCCAGCAGCGTAGCTTCAGGGCAAATGAACACTGAAGCTTTCTTT. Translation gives CASSVASGQMNTEAFF.

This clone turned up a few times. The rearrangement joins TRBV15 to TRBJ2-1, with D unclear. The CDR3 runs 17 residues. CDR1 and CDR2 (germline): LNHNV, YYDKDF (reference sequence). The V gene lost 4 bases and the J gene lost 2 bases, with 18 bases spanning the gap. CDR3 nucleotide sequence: TGTGCCACCAGCACGACGGCGAGCTTAAGGACCTACAATGAGCAGTTCTTC. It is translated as CATSTTASLRTYNEQFF.

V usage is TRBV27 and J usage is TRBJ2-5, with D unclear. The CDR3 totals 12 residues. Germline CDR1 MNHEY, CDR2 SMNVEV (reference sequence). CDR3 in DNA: TGTGGACCTCCCGTGGCAACAGAGACCCAGTACTTC. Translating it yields CGPPVATETQYF.